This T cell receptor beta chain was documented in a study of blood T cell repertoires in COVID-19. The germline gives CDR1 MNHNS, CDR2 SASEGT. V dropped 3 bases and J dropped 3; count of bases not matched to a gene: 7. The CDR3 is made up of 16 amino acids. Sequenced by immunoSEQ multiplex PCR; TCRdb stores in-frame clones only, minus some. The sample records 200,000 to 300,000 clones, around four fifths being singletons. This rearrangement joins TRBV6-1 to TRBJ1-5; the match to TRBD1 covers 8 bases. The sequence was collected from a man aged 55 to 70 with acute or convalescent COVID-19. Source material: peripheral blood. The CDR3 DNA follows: TGTGCCAGCAGTGAGCCGGGACAGGACCCCAATCAGCCCCAGCATTTT. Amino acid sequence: CASSEPGQDPNQPQHF.